A selection of T cell receptor beta chains follows, all from one sample in a study of CD8+ T cells in alopecia areata. Assay used: immunoSEQ multiplex PCR; TCRdb lists only in-frame clones, some missing. This table holds more than 90,000 clones, 55% to 65% found once. Sequencing input: CD4+ T cells sorted from blood. The receptor set was obtained from a human donor in good health. Both conserved end residues are part of each CDR3. The D gene is left open where the match is weak. Expanded clones get a size class; other rows say once, few or many, or leave the size out.

DNA	CDR3	D	V	J	size
TGTGCCAGCAGCTTAGGGCTCAACAATGAGCAGTTCTTC	CASSLGLNNEQFF	NA	TRBV11-2	TRBJ2-1	NA
TGTGCCTGGAGTGGAGTTGTGCACACCGGGGAGCTGTTTTTT	CAWSGVVHTGELFF	NA	TRBV30	TRBJ2-2	NA
TGTGCCAGCAGAGCGGGACTAGCCCTAGACAATGAGCAGTTCTTC	CASRAGLALDNEQFF	TRBD2	TRBV6-6	TRBJ2-1	NA
TGTGCCTGCCTCCGAGAAGGCTACACCTTC	CACLREGYTF	NA	TRBV30	TRBJ1-2	NA
TGTGCCAGCAGCCCGGGACTGAACACTGAAGCTTTCTTT	CASSPGLNTEAFF	NA	TRBV9	TRBJ1-1	NA
TGCGCCAGCAGCACAGAGGCCGACTATGGCTACACCTTC	CASSTEADYGYTF	NA	TRBV5-1	TRBJ1-2	NA
TGTGCCAGCAGTGGAGGGGGCGGAGGTCAGCCCCAGCATTTT	CASSGGGGGQPQHF	TRBD1	TRBV27	TRBJ1-5	NA
TGTGCCAGCAGCAAACCCGGGACGGGTGAGCAGTTCTTC	CASSKPGTGEQFF	NA	TRBV9	TRBJ2-1	NA
TGCAGCGTTGGACGGGAGGGCTACACCTTC	CSVGREGYTF	NA	TRBV29-1	TRBJ1-2	NA
TGTGCCACCAGCCGGGACGTTCAGCCCCAGCATTTT	CATSRDVQPQHF	NA	TRBV19	TRBJ1-5	NA
TGTGCCAGCAGTCCCTTGGGGGAGGGCCACTACGAGCAGTACTTC	CASSPLGEGHYEQYF	TRBD2	TRBV6-1	TRBJ2-7	NA
TGTGCCACCAGCTTAGGGGTTCGGGAAAAACTGTTTTTT	CATSLGVREKLFF	NA	TRBV15	TRBJ1-4	NA
TGCGCCAGCAGCTCAATCCCAGCGGGATTAGGTGTAGAGACCCAGTACTTC	CASSSIPAGLGVETQYF	TRBD2	TRBV5-1	TRBJ2-5	NA
TGCAGCGTTGAGGACAGTTATGAGCAGTTCTTC	CSVEDSYEQFF	NA	TRBV29-1	TRBJ2-1	few
TGTGCCAGCAGCTTAGGCCGGGACGACAAAGAGACCCAGTACTTC	CASSLGRDDKETQYF	NA	TRBV7-2	TRBJ2-5	NA
TGTGCCAGCAGCCGATCGGGGGTAGGCTACACCTTC	CASSRSGVGYTF	NA	TRBV14	TRBJ1-2	NA
TGTGCCAGCGCGCCGGGGGGGGTGTACGAGCAGTACTTC	CASAPGGVYEQYF	TRBD2	TRBV25-1	TRBJ2-7	NA
TGTGCCTGGAGACTAGCGACTACCAATGAGCAGTTCTTC	CAWRLATTNEQFF	TRBD2	TRBV30	TRBJ2-1	NA
TGTGCCAGTGCCGCCCGGGACAGGGGGTCGGATACGCAGTATTTT	CASAARDRGSDTQYF	TRBD1	TRBV19	TRBJ2-3	once
TGTGCCTGGAAGGCAGGGACCACTAACTATGGCTACACCTTC	CAWKAGTTNYGYTF	NA	TRBV30	TRBJ1-2	once
TGCGCCAGCAGGCCCCTACCCCAGCATTTT	CASRPLPQHF	NA	TRBV23-1	TRBJ1-5	NA
TGTGCCAGCAGCGCAGGACAGGGCGCTACCTACGAGCAGTACTTC	CASSAGQGATYEQYF	TRBD1	TRBV9	TRBJ2-7	once
TGTGCCAGCAGTTACCGGTGGAACACTGAAGCTTTCTTT	CASSYRWNTEAFF	NA	TRBV6-6	TRBJ1-1	NA
TGTGCCAGCAGCCAAGTTGCTCAGAACGAGCAGTACTTC	CASSQVAQNEQYF	NA	TRBV4-2	TRBJ2-7	NA
TGCGCCAGCAGCCACATATCGATGGGGATACAAGAGACCCAGTACTTC	CASSHISMGIQETQYF	NA	TRBV4-1	TRBJ2-5	NA
TGTGCCAGCAGCGTAGCCGGGGGGCGTAACACAGATACGCAGTATTTT	CASSVAGGRNTDTQYF	NA	TRBV9	TRBJ2-3	NA
TGTGCCAGCTCGGGGTTCAGGGGAGAGACCCAGTACTTC	CASSGFRGETQYF	NA	TRBV6-1	TRBJ2-5	NA
TGCGCCAGCAGCCGCACAGGGGGCGGCGCAGATACGCAGTATTTT	CASSRTGGGADTQYF	TRBD1	TRBV5-1	TRBJ2-3	once
TGTGCCAGCAATCCGGGACAGAAGGCAGATACGCAGTATTTT	CASNPGQKADTQYF	TRBD1	TRBV6-1	TRBJ2-3	NA
TGTGCCAGCAGCTTGAGTGGGGGGCTCCAGACCCAGTACTTC	CASSLSGGLQTQYF	NA	TRBV11-2	TRBJ2-5	few
TGCAGTGCTCCGGACACCGGGGAGCTGTTTTTT	CSAPDTGELFF	NA	TRBV20-1	TRBJ2-2	NA
TGCGCCAGCAGCCAAGCCGGTAGTGTAGGCAGGGGGAATTCACCCCTCCACTTT	CASSQAGSVGRGNSPLHF	TRBD1	TRBV4-1	TRBJ1-6	few
TGTGCCAGCAGCGCTGCGGGGGGTGATGCGGCTTTCTTT	CASSAAGGDAAFF	NA	TRBV9	TRBJ1-1	NA
TGCGCCAGCAGGCCAGTCCCGGGACAGGGCACTGAAGCTTTCTTT	CASRPVPGQGTEAFF	TRBD1	TRBV10-2	TRBJ1-1	few
TGTGCCTGGAGTTTACAGGGGATCGGAAAACTGTTTTTT	CAWSLQGIGKLFF	TRBD1	TRBV30	TRBJ1-4	NA
TGTGCCTGGAGCGGCCCCGGGGAGCAGTACTTC	CAWSGPGEQYF	NA	TRBV30	TRBJ2-7	NA
TGTGCCAGCAGCTTAACGTCGAATTCACCCCTCCACTTT	CASSLTSNSPLHF	NA	TRBV7-3	TRBJ1-6	NA
TGTGCCAGCAGCTTAGGCCCAGGGGGACCTTATAATTCACCCCTCCACTTT	CASSLGPGGPYNSPLHF	TRBD1	TRBV7-9	TRBJ1-6	NA
TGCAGCGACCTAGCGGGGGGCCGGGATACGCAGTATTTT	CSDLAGGRDTQYF	TRBD2	TRBV29-1	TRBJ2-3	NA
TGCGCCAGCAGCGCCGGACAGGGCGGGTATGGCTACACCTTC	CASSAGQGGYGYTF	TRBD1	TRBV5-1	TRBJ1-2	NA
TGTGCCAGCAGCGCCACAGGGTCTGGGGCCAACGTCCTGACTTTC	CASSATGSGANVLTF	NA	TRBV7-2	TRBJ2-6	NA
TGCAGCGTTGTGCGGGGGGCGGACTATGGCTACACCTTC	CSVVRGADYGYTF	NA	TRBV29-1	TRBJ1-2	few
TGTGCCAGCAGCAACACCAGGGACCAAGAGACCCAGTACTTC	CASSNTRDQETQYF	NA	TRBV7-9	TRBJ2-5	few
TGCAGCGTTGGGCAGTCCAACACTGAAGCTTTCTTT	CSVGQSNTEAFF	NA	TRBV29-1	TRBJ1-1	NA
TGTGCCATCAGTGCTGGACTAGCGGTGAGCTCCTACGAGCAGTACTTC	CAISAGLAVSSYEQYF	TRBD2	TRBV10-3	TRBJ2-7	NA
TGCGCCAGCAGCTCGCAGGGGGGGAACACTGAAGCTTTCTTT	CASSSQGGNTEAFF	TRBD1	TRBV5-1	TRBJ1-1	NA
TGCAGCGTCGATGGATACAATGAGCAGTTCTTC	CSVDGYNEQFF	NA	TRBV29-1	TRBJ2-1	few
TGCGCCAGCAGCCAAGACGGCAGGGTCTACGAGCAGTACTTC	CASSQDGRVYEQYF	NA	TRBV4-1	TRBJ2-7	NA
TGTGCCAGCAGTGAACAGCAAGAGACCCAGTACTTC	CASSEQQETQYF	NA	TRBV6-1	TRBJ2-5	NA
TGTGCCAGTAGGAGCGGGGTTAAGCAGTTCTTC	CASRSGVKQFF	TRBD2	TRBV19	TRBJ2-1	many
TGTGCTAGCGGTTTGGTACTTGGGGGGTTCCACGAGCAGTACTTC	CASGLVLGGFHEQYF	NA	TRBV12-5	TRBJ2-7	NA
TGTGCCAGTAGTCGAGCCGGCGGGGGACTCACAGATACGCAGTATTTT	CASSRAGGGLTDTQYF	TRBD2	TRBV19	TRBJ2-3	many
TGTGCCAGCAAGGCGGGAGCCCAAGAGACCCAGTACTTC	CASKAGAQETQYF	TRBD2	TRBV2	TRBJ2-5	once